These 27 T cell receptor beta chains originate from one sample sequenced in a study of CD8+CD57+ T cells in acquired aplastic anemia. Profiling that covered TCR beta VDJ and CDR3 relied on genomic DNA as its template. TCRdb passed the reads through MiXCR, listing each CDR3 protein once. The sample lists hundreds of thousands of distinct CDR3 sequences, around a third occurring once. The authors sequenced patients whose flow cytometry had shown CD8+CD57+ cell expansion. The sample comprised sorted CD4+, CD8+, or CD8+CD57+ T cells (not recorded which) from PBMCs. Source of these receptors: a human donor with aplastic anemia.

This chain uses TRBV20-1 with TRBJ1-3; TRBD1 is a possible D gene (5 bases). The CDR3 runs to 17 residues. CDR1 is DFQATT, CDR2 SNEGSKA, per germline (reference sequence). V was trimmed by 3 bases and J by 0 bases, leaving 18 bases between them. The CDR3 nucleotides read TGCAGTGCTAGTGGGCGAAAGGGACGGATCTCTGGAAACACCATATATTTT. It codes for CSASGRKGRISGNTIYF.

Points on this clonotype: One end of the junction is discordant with germline, which a read error may explain. The chain joins TRBV30 to TRBJ1-2; TRBD1 matches 7 bases. The CDR3 runs to 13 residues. Germline values: CDR1 GTSNPN, CDR2 SVGIG (reference sequence). CDR3 region: CTWSAGQNYGYTF. The CDR3 DNA reads TGTACCTGGAGTGCGGGACAGAACTATGGCTACACCTTC.

In its sample, this clonotype was seen many times. The chain couples TRBV5-1 to TRBJ2-3; 11 bases match TRBD1. V was clipped by 3 bases and J by 4 bases; unmatched bases: 4. The CDR3 is made up of 15 amino acids. Germline V gene data show CDR1 as SGHRS and CDR2 as YFSETQ. For the CDR3, the DNA is TGCGCCAGCAGCTCCCGGACAGGGGGCGCAGATACGCAGTATTTT. Protein sequence: CASSSRTGGADTQYF.

This clonotype was observed many times. The rearrangement links TRBV19 to TRBJ1-2, with a possible D match to TRBD1 (5 bases). V lost 3 bases, J lost 6 bases, and 23 bases lay in between. Germline CDR1 is LNHDA and CDR2 is SQIVND (reference sequence). The CDR3 contains 17 residues. The CDR3 is CASSIIGGGRSGDGYTF. The DNA for the CDR3 is TGTGCCAGTAGTATTATCGGGGGAGGAAGGAGTGGAGATGGCTACACCTTC. Drawing the rest from reference TRBV19 and TRBJ1-2, the complete variable domain is DGGITQSPKYLFRKEGQNVTLSCEQNLNHDAMYWYRQDPGQGLRLIYYSQIVNDFQKGDIAEGYSVSREKKESFPLTVTSAQKNPTAFYLCASSIIGGGRSGDGYTFGSGTRLTVV.

The chain has TRBV5-1 and TRBJ2-7; D assignment may be TRBD1 or TRBD2 (7 bases each). Germline V gives CDR1 SGHRS, CDR2 YFSETQ. The V end was cut by 0 bases, the J end by 4 bases, with 11 bases between. This CDR3 comprises 14 residues. The CDR3: CASSLVQGGYEQYF. The CDR3 nucleotides are TGCGCCAGCAGCTTGGTCCAGGGGGGGTACGAGCAGTACTTC.

This clonotype has a handful of counts. The chain employs TRBV20-1 and TRBJ2-7, with 7 bases matching TRBD2. This CDR3 is 15 amino acids long. The V segment lost 4 bases and the J segment 2 bases; nucleotides outside the gene matches: 11. The V gene's germline CDR1 is DFQATT and CDR2 SNEGSKA (reference sequence). CDR3 sequence reads: CSAIKSGDFTYEQYF. CDR3 in DNA: TGCAGTGCTATAAAGAGCGGGGACTTTACCTACGAGCAGTACTTC.

This clonotype was detected a few times. V is TRBV6-2 or TRBV6-3 and J is TRBJ2-7; D remains unclear. The CDR3 spans 9 residues. The germline V gene has CDR1 MNHEY and CDR2 SVGEGT. Trimming removed 8 bases at V and 6 bases at J, with 5 bases between. This chain's CDR3 is CASGLEQYF. Written as DNA, the CDR3 is TGTGCCAGCGGCCTCGAGCAGTACTTC.

This clonotype has a count of ten or more. The rearrangement uses TRBV29-1 and TRBJ2-7, with 7 bases that match TRBD2. This CDR3 comprises 14 residues. Germline V gene sequence: CDR1 SQVTM, CDR2 ANQGSEA. Trimming at V came to 4 bases and at J to 0 bases, leaving 6 bases not matched to a gene. CDR3 DNA sequence: TGCAGCGTTGCTTATAGCGGGTACTCCTACGAGCAGTACTTC. Its protein is CSVAYSGYSYEQYF.

The chain recombines TRBV30 with TRBJ1-5; TRBD1 matches 8 bases. This CDR3 is 16 amino acids long. The ends lost 0 bases at V and 3 bases at J; junction bases unmatched: 7. The germline V gene has CDR1 GTSNPN and CDR2 SVGIG (reference sequence). CDR3 amino acids: CAWSVVQGALNQPQHF. The CDR3 DNA sequence: TGTGCCTGGAGTGTGGTTCAGGGGGCTCTCAATCAGCCCCAGCATTTT. Filled out from reference TRBV30 and TRBJ1-5, the complete variable domain reads SQTIHQWPATLVQPVGSPLSLECTVEGTSNPNLYWYRQAAGRGLQLLFYSVGIGQISSEVPQNLSASRPQDRQFILSSKKLLLSDSGFYLCAWSVVQGALNQPQHFGDGTRLSIL.

This clonotype was seen many times. The V gene is TRBV19, the J gene TRBJ1-2; D uncertain. This CDR3 has 16 residues. Germline CDR1 LNHDA, CDR2 SQIVND (reference sequence). Trimming cost V 4 bases and J 7 bases, with 22 bases left between them. CDR3 coding DNA: TGTGCCAGTAGTACTCCGACCGATTTTGTCATAAGTGGCTACACCTTC. It yields the protein CASSTPTDFVISGYTF.

This clonotype occurred many times. The rearrangement links TRBV20-1 to TRBJ1-3; possibly TRBD1 for D (6 bases). The germline CDR1 and CDR2 sequences are DFQATT and SNEGSKA (reference sequence). The ends were cut back, 6 bases at V and 2 bases at J, with 17 bases in the middle. The CDR3 sequence is 15 residues long. For the CDR3, the DNA is TGCAGTGCCCCAGAACCAACAGGGACTGGAAACACCATATATTTT. Residues: CSAPEPTGTGNTIYF.

There are many counts of this clonotype. This chain links TRBV6-1 with TRBJ1-2; no clear D gene. Trimming removed 2 bases at V and 6 bases at J, with 10 bases between. Germline CDR1 MNHNS, CDR2 SASEGT. This CDR3 has 13 amino acids. CDR3 nucleotide sequence: TGTGCCAGCAGTGAACCGCGGCTGAATGGCTACACCTTC. It is translated as CASSEPRLNGYTF.

The sample holds many counts of this clonotype. CDR3: CATTPAGNTIYF. CDR3 DNA: TGTGCCACCACCCCAGCCGGGAACACCATATATTTT. The V and J genes are TRBV10-3 and TRBJ1-3; D gene unclear. The germline V gene encodes CDR1 ENHRY and CDR2 SYGVKD. V was cut by 10 bases and J by 7 bases, with 14 bases left in between. The CDR3 has 12 amino acids.

The J gene is TRBJ2-5, the V gene TRBV12-3 or TRBV12-4; 11 nucleotides match TRBD2. The CDR3 has 15 amino acids. The trim removed 6 bases at V and 4 bases at J, leaving 7 bases unmatched. The CDR3 reads CASSLTSGATETQYF. Written as DNA, the CDR3 is TGTGCCAGCAGCCTGACTAGCGGGGCTACAGAGACCCAGTACTTC.

This clonotype was seen a few times. The chain couples TRBV5-8 to TRBJ1-2; D unclear. The V end lost 3 bases, the J end lost 1 base, and 10 bases lay between the germline ends. Germline V CDR1 and CDR2: SGHTS, YDEGEE. The CDR3 length is 14 residues. The CDR3 loop is CASSYRTDNYGYTF. The CDR3 bases are TGTGCCAGCAGCTACCGGACGGATAACTATGGCTACACCTTC.

This clonotype was observed many times. The chain uses TRBV2 and TRBJ1-2; D unresolved. The V gene lost 6 bases and the J gene lost 1 base, with 15 bases spanning the gap. Germline V lookup: CDR1 SNHLY, CDR2 FYNNEI. The CDR3 has 15 residues. CDR3 protein: CASSEQGRVNYGYTF. CDR3 nucleotides: TGTGCCAGCAGCGAGCAAGGACGGGTTAACTATGGCTACACCTTC.

The table lists this clonotype with many counts. V usage is TRBV9 and J usage is TRBJ2-5; D is unresolved. Trimming shortened V by 4 bases and J by 5 bases, and 6 bases separated the two germline ends. This CDR3 has 11 amino acids. Per the germline V gene, CDR1 is SGDLS and CDR2 is YYNGEE. This chain's CDR3 is CASSTDETQYF. CDR3 coding DNA: TGTGCCAGCAGCACCGACGAGACCCAGTACTTC.

The rearrangement uses TRBV27 and TRBJ1-5; 8 bases fit TRBD1. The CDR3 consists of 16 residues. Germline CDR1 reads MNHEY; CDR2 reads SMNVEV (reference sequence). V lost 5 bases, J lost 6 bases, and 12 bases stayed unmatched. CDR3 sequence: CASSLYRGQGGQPQHF. Written as DNA, the CDR3 is TGTGCCAGCAGTCTCTACCGCGGACAGGGAGGTCAGCCCCAGCATTTT.

The genes are TRBV5-4 and TRBJ2-1; D is perhaps TRBD2 (5 bases). The germline CDR1 and CDR2 sequences are SGHNT and YYREEE (reference sequence). Trimming pared 0 bases from V and 4 bases from J, leaving 14 bases between. This CDR3 is built from 16 residues. The CDR3: CASSLDGLNEYNEQFF. CDR3 nucleotide sequence: TGTGCCAGCAGCTTGGATGGACTGAACGAATACAATGAGCAGTTCTTC.

This clonotype was seen ten or more times. The chain combines TRBV9 with TRBJ1-3, with 9 bases identical to TRBD1. The CDR3 loop spans 13 amino acids. Germline V lookup: CDR1 SGDLS, CDR2 YYNGEE. V shed 6 bases, J shed 6 bases, and the junction held 4 bases outside the gene matches. This CDR3 is CASKGQGLNTIYF. CDR3 coding DNA: TGTGCCAGCAAAGGACAGGGGTTAAACACCATATATTTT.

This clonotype was counted many times. Sequence at one end of the junction differs from germline and may be a read error. The V and J genes are TRBV7-7 and TRBJ1-4; D ambiguous. The length of the CDR3 is 13 residues. The V gene's germline CDR1 is SSHAT and CDR2 FNYEAQ (reference sequence). CDR3: CASSPREDEKLFF. The DNA of the CDR3 is TGTGCTAGCAGCCCTCGTGAGGATGAAAAACTGTTTTTT.

This clonotype came up many times. This chain uses TRBV10-3 with TRBJ1-2; D ambiguous. The CDR3 extends over 14 amino acids. V was clipped by 1 base and J by 5 bases, with 11 bases between them. The germline V gene encodes CDR1 ENHRY and CDR2 SYGVKD. The CDR3 is CAISELAQDYGYTF. DNA of the CDR3: TGTGCCATCAGTGAGTTAGCGCAAGATTATGGCTACACCTTC.

This clonotype showed up many times. The chain is built from TRBV11-2 and TRBJ2-7; the D gene is possibly TRBD2 (5 bases). The CDR3 consists of 14 residues. V was pared by 1 base and J by 6 bases, with 13 bases between. From germline, CDR1 is SGHAT and CDR2 FQNNGV. CDR3: CASSLAPGSGEQYF. CDR3 nucleotide sequence: TGTGCCAGCAGCTTAGCCCCCGGAAGCGGCGAGCAGTACTTC.

The chain is built from TRBV11-3 and TRBJ1-1; D not resolved. Trimming left V 2 bases short and J 1 base short, with 8 bases between. Germline CDR1 SGHNT, CDR2 YENEEA. The CDR3 length is 14 residues. The CDR3 sequence: CASSLPARNTEAFF. For the CDR3, the DNA is TGTGCCAGCAGCTTACCGGCCAGGAACACTGAAGCTTTCTTT.

This chain links TRBV11-1 with TRBJ2-3; D tentatively reads TRBD1 or TRBD2 (5 bases each). Germline V gives CDR1 SGHAT, CDR2 FQDESV (reference sequence). Trimming took 4 bases from V and 2 from J, leaving 16 bases between them. CDR3 length: 16 amino acids. The CDR3 DNA reads as TGTGCCAGCAGCTCCGAAAGGGGCGGGCCCACAGATACGCAGTATTTT. Encoded protein: CASSSERGGPTDTQYF.

This clonotype was detected only once. This CDR3 reads CASSETRFQQGSNQPQHF. The CDR3 region has the DNA TGTGCCAGCAGTGAAACTCGGTTCCAACAGGGCAGCAATCAGCCCCAGCATTTT. The rearrangement joins TRBV6-1 to TRBJ1-5; D perhaps matches TRBD1 (6 bases). Germline CDR1 reads MNHNS; CDR2 reads SASEGT. V was pared by 2 bases and J by 1 base, with 18 bases between. The CDR3 is 18 amino acids.

This clonotype occurred once. This chain uses TRBV20-1 with TRBJ2-4; 8 positions match TRBD2. Germline lookup yields CDR1 DFQATT and CDR2 SNEGSKA (reference sequence). The V gene end was trimmed by 6 bases and the J gene end by 0 bases; junction bases not matched to a gene: 10. This CDR3 comprises 16 residues. CDR3 sequence: CSATSGGNLAKNIQYF. The CDR3 region has the DNA TGCAGTGCAACCAGCGGGGGAAACCTAGCCAAAAACATTCAGTACTTC.